This T cell receptor (beta chain) derives from a study of blood T cell repertoires in COVID-19. Study details: Both acute and convalescent COVID-19 samples were obtained from the United States, Italy and Spain. PBMCs, B-cell-depleted T cells, or T cells provided the cDNA or gDNA that made up the material.

In the original processing: Cell counts per sample came from amplifying reference gene primers. Profiled with immunoSEQ multiplex PCR; TCRdb holds only in-frame clones, not every one. V, J and clone size were drawn from that table, and D and trimming were deduced from the DNA. This sample has about 55,000 clones; around 83% occur once, and the top ten carry roughly 16%. V was pared by 1 base and J by 0 bases, with 10 bases between. Germline CDR1 and CDR2: SGHVS and FNYEAQ. CDR3 size: 15 residues. This receptor was taken from a human donor in a cohort sampled during active COVID-19. The rearrangement joins TRBV7-6 to TRBJ2-7, with unresolved D. Sequenced input: peripheral blood. The CDR3, as DNA: TGTGCCAGCAGCTTAGGTCAGGCGAGCTCCTACGAGCAGTACTTC. This codes for CASSLGQASSYEQYF.